This T cell receptor (beta chain) was found in a study of blood T cell repertoires in COVID-19. Participant-given clinical history determined each cohort assignment. Clones were sequenced by immunoSEQ multiplex PCR, and TCRdb holds only the in-frame ones, with some missing. The sample holds roughly 240,000 clones, approximately 88% seen once. Germline V gene sequence: CDR1 SGHRS, CDR2 YFSETQ. V was cut by 3 bases and J by 1 base, with 13 bases left in between. This CDR3 spans 15 amino acids. The sequence was obtained from a woman aged 40-49 years with acute COVID-19. Sequences were obtained from PBMCs or T cells enriched from blood (not recorded which). J is TRBJ1-1 and V is TRBV5-1, with D maybe TRBD1 (5 bases). The CDR3: CASSWGGLPNTEAFF. The CDR3 coding sequence is TGCGCCAGCAGCTGGGGGGGACTCCCGAACACTGAAGCTTTCTTT. The full variable domain, its missing parts supplied by reference TRBV5-1 and TRBJ1-1, is KAGVTQTPRYLIKTRGQQVTLSCSPISGHRSVSWYQQTPGQGLQFLFEYFSETQRNKGNFPGRFSGRQFSNSRSEMNVSTLELGDSALYLCASSWGGLPNTEAFFGQGTRLTVV.